There are a few counts of the clone carrying this T cell receptor beta chain. The data derive from a study of T-cell reconstitution after alpha-beta-depleted transplantation in children. Trimming stripped 1 base from V and 1 base from J, with 20 bases between. The length of the CDR3 is 18 residues. CDR1 is SGHTA, CDR2 FQGTGA, per germline. TCRbeta library construction was performed incorporating unique molecular identifiers. TCRdb recomputed calls from the PCR reads with MiXCR, one row per CDR3 protein. The sample has about 610,000 distinct CDR3 sequences; roughly 10% are singletons. The chain carries TRBV7-3 and TRBJ2-7, with TRBD2 as a possible D gene (7 bases). This TCR derives from a human donor who donated a stem cell graft to a child with acute myeloid leukemia. The specimen was PBMCs from the stem cell graft donor, collected from the stem cell graft. The DNA for the CDR3 is TGTGCCAGCAGCTTAAGGGCTAGCGGAGGGGGGCCGTCCTACGAGCAGTACTTC. Its protein product is CASSLRASGGGPSYEQYF.